A single TCR beta chain is shown here with its context. The antigen is unknown. Investigators isolated RNA and reverse transcribed it into cDNA to act as the sequencing template. The repertoire was sequenced with immunoSEQ multiplex PCR; TCRdb's copy has only in-frame clones and lacks some. The sample shows some 30,000 clones, over 65% of them seen only once. Lesional scalp tissue (obtained by punch biopsy) and peripheral blood were collected from alopecia areata patients. Sorting of CD4+ and CD8+ T cells was performed on PBMCs. The data were taken from a study of CD8+ T cells in alopecia areata. Findings of the study overall: Sharing of TCR sequences between patients (possibly for HLA-related reasons) was less clear than in mice. Besides other cells, scalp samples also yield sequences of resident alphabeta T cells from normal skin.

V was shortened by 1 base and J by 7 bases, with 14 bases between the two germline ends. From germline, CDR1 is LGHNA and CDR2 YSLEER. This CDR3 is built from 14 residues. The sample comprised NKG2D-low CD8+ T cells sorted from blood. The sequence was obtained from a human donor with alopecia areata. The chain combines TRBV4-3 with TRBJ2-7; D might be TRBD2 (5 bases). The CDR3 spells CASSQGVGEPEQYF. The CDR3 DNA reads TGCGCCAGCAGCCAAGGCGTCGGGGAACCAGAGCAGTACTTC.